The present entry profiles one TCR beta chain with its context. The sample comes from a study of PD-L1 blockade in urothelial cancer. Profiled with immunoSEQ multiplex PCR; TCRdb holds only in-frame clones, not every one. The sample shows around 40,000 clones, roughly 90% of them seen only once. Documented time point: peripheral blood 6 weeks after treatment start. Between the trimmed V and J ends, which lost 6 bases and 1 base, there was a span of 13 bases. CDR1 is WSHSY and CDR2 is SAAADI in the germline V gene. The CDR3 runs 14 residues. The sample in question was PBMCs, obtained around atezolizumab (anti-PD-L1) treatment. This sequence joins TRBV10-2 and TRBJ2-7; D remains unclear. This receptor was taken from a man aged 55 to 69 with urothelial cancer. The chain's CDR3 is CASRVFYRSYEQYF. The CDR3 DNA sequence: TGCGCCAGCAGAGTTTTCTACAGATCCTACGAGCAGTACTTC.